This is a list of T cell receptor beta chains from one sample in a study of blood T cell repertoires in COVID-19. Clones were read by immunoSEQ multiplex PCR, and TCRdb kept only the in-frame ones, dropping some. The sample lists fewer than 200,000 clones; approximately 85% were seen once. Sequencing was performed on peripheral blood. The origin of the receptors is an elderly woman with acute or convalescent COVID-19. CDR3s leave out the opening cysteine and the closing phenylalanine or tryptophan.

J: TRBJ1-4; V: TRBV6-5; CDR3: ASSRTDGRGEKLF
J: TRBJ1-1; V: TRBV7-3; CDR3: ASSWTGGTEAF
J: TRBJ2-5; V: TRBV11-2; CDR3: ASSSGLTGGETQY
J: TRBJ1-6; V: TRBV3-1/TRBV3-2; CDR3: ASGAGHNSPLH
J: TRBJ2-1; V: TRBV6-5; CDR3: ASVLLAGGPNEQF
J: TRBJ2-1; V: TRBV29-1; CDR3: SVSESSYNEQF
J: TRBJ2-6; V: TRBV7-6; CDR3: ASSPGVSGANVLT
J: TRBJ2-2; V: TRBV9; CDR3: ASSVGSGYTGELF
J: TRBJ1-5; V: TRBV27; CDR3: ASSTKNQPQH
J: TRBJ2-3; V: TRBV12-5; CDR3: ASGFSGSTDTQY
J: TRBJ1-2; V: TRBV7-2; CDR3: ASSLGQRPNYGYT
J: TRBJ2-7; V: TRBV7-9; CDR3: ASSPPGLIYEQY
J: TRBJ1-3; V: TRBV7-9; CDR3: ASSLGFNSNSGNTIY
J: TRBJ1-6; V: TRBV5-6; CDR3: ASSLRGPGGGSPLH
J: TRBJ2-7; V: TRBV7-9; CDR3: ASSRDRGTYEQY
J: TRBJ2-3; V: TRBV19; CDR3: ASSPRQDTQY
J: TRBJ1-1; V: TRBV5-1; CDR3: ASSPQGNTEAF
J: TRBJ1-2; V: TRBV7-2; CDR3: ASSSAGIGGYT
J: TRBJ2-7; V: TRBV7-9; CDR3: ASSLGDRVSEQY
J: TRBJ2-1; V: TRBV7-8; CDR3: ASSRYRDPSYNEQF
J: TRBJ1-3; V: TRBV18; CDR3: ASSPPVGQGNTIY
J: TRBJ2-1; V: TRBV29-1; CDR3: SVEDRDRGYNEQF
J: TRBJ1-1; V: TRBV10-3; CDR3: AISGAANTEAF
J: TRBJ2-7; V: TRBV10-3; CDR3: AIRGQGPQQY
J: TRBJ2-1; V: TRBV5-1; CDR3: ASSLEGFGGYNEQF
J: TRBJ1-6; V: TRBV18; CDR3: ASSRGAGPDNSPLH
J: TRBJ1-5; V: TRBV23-1; CDR3: ASSQSTEDRNSNQPQH
J: TRBJ1-2; V: TRBV5-1; CDR3: ASTLSPGQGKGYT
J: TRBJ2-7; V: TRBV27; CDR3: ASSTSGLWHEQY
J: TRBJ1-5; V: TRBV27; CDR3: ASSSRAQPQH
J: TRBJ1-6; V: TRBV5-1; CDR3: ASSLDRANSPLH
J: TRBJ2-7; V: TRBV5-4; CDR3: ASSLDAGGPGEQY
J: TRBJ2-1; V: TRBV12-3/TRBV12-4; CDR3: ASSLYGNNEQF
J: TRBJ1-2; V: TRBV5-1; CDR3: ASSYRGQGANGYT
J: TRBJ1-2; V: TRBV4-1; CDR3: ASSQLPDRARRGYT
J: TRBJ2-3; V: TRBV13; CDR3: ASRSEAASDTQY
J: TRBJ2-2; V: TRBV15; CDR3: ATSLRRQGPAGELF
J: TRBJ1-1; V: TRBV15; CDR3: ATNSNPQNTEAF
J: TRBJ1-2; V: TRBV5-1; CDR3: ASSPTPRDSNYGYT
J: TRBJ2-7; V: TRBV5-1; CDR3: ASSLERYEQY
J: TRBJ1-5; V: TRBV7-2; CDR3: ASSSDRGNQPQH
J: TRBJ1-1; V: TRBV10-2; CDR3: ASSDRGTEAF
J: TRBJ2-7; V: TRBV5-8; CDR3: ASSLDGISYEQY
J: TRBJ2-5; V: TRBV18; CDR3: ASSPPNRASETQY
J: TRBJ1-2; V: TRBV7-2; CDR3: ASSLWAGAVANYGYT
J: TRBJ1-2; V: TRBV6-6; CDR3: ASSRPNRGSNYGYT
J: TRBJ2-1; V: TRBV5-5; CDR3: ASSFSPDSEQF
J: TRBJ2-1; V: TRBV5-1; CDR3: ASSARVGSYNEQF